These 9 T cell receptor beta chains came from one sample sequenced in a study of beta chain features in type 1 diabetes. Expressed TCRB transcripts got sequenced, as all isolated RNA was reverse transcribed. The assay was immunoSEQ multiplex PCR, and TCRdb's table has in-frame clones only and misses some. The sample holds tens of thousands of clones; 30% to 40% are singletons and the top ten take approximately 0.46%. The material sequenced was stem cell memory CD4+ T cells from blood. Receptors were obtained from a woman under 30 in good health.

The rearrangement joins TRBV27 to TRBJ2-5; 8 bases agree with TRBD1. Trimming at V came to 6 bases and at J to 2 bases, leaving 2 bases not matched to a gene. In germline, CDR1 is MNHEY, CDR2 SMNVEV (reference sequence). The CDR3 length is 13 residues. The chain's CDR3 is CASRRQGQETQYF. For the CDR3, the DNA is TGTGCCAGCAGAAGACAGGGGCAAGAGACCCAGTACTTC.

Remarks on this clone: A junction boundary mismatches the germline segment, possibly from a read error. This sequence joins TRBV7-3 and TRBJ2-1; the match to TRBD2 covers 9 bases. Germline CDR1 and CDR2: SGHTA and FQGTGA. The length of the CDR3 is 16 residues. For the CDR3, the DNA is TGTGCCAGCAGCATAACCGGGGGCGGGGGGGCTTCTGAGCAGTTCTTC. Protein product: CASSITGGGGASEQFF.

This clone has only a few counts. The rearrangement joins TRBV5-1 to TRBJ2-1, with no clear D. Germline-derived CDR1 and CDR2 are SGHRS and YFSETQ. Trimming pared 4 bases from V and 8 bases from J, leaving 16 bases between. The CDR3 is made up of 14 amino acids. The CDR3 region is CASSVDAGVDEQFF. In DNA form, the CDR3 reads TGCGCCAGCAGCGTTGACGCTGGAGTCGATGAGCAGTTCTTC.

This clone came up a few times. In DNA, the CDR3 is TGTGCCAGCAGTCCCCGCAGGAAAAACGAGCAGTACTTC. Translating gives CASSPRRKNEQYF. The chain combines TRBV6-5 with TRBJ2-7, with D unresolved. Trimming took off 5 bases at V and 5 bases at J, with 13 bases between the two ends. The CDR3 is 13 amino acids. The germline gives CDR1 MNHEY, CDR2 SVGAGI.

The V gene is TRBV6-5, the J gene TRBJ2-3; 9 nucleotides line up with TRBD1. Germline V gene sequence: CDR1 MNHEY, CDR2 SVGAGI. The CDR3 consists of 14 residues. J was trimmed by 3 bases and V by 6 bases; bases with no gene match: 4. CDR3 bases: TGTGCCAGCAGAGAGACAGGGGGTACAGATACGCAGTATTTT. It is translated as CASRETGGTDTQYF.

This clone showed up just a few times. The chain joins TRBV2 to TRBJ1-1, with 8 positions matching TRBD1. The CDR3 consists of 16 residues. Per the germline V gene, CDR1 is SNHLY and CDR2 is FYNNEI. Trimming cost V 5 bases and J 0 bases; bases outside gene matches: 8. The CDR3 protein is CASSRQGAGMNTEAFF. CDR3 bases: TGTGCCAGCAGTCGGCAGGGGGCGGGGATGAACACTGAAGCTTTCTTT.

In its sample, this clone was seen many times. The V gene is TRBV9, the J gene TRBJ1-6; 7 nucleotides align to TRBD1. Germline lookup yields CDR1 SGDLS and CDR2 YYNGEE. This CDR3 contains 14 residues. The V and J ends lost 4 bases and 12 bases, in that order; junction bases with no gene match: 10. CDR3 in amino acids: CASSPQDRFGPLHF. In DNA form, the CDR3 reads TGTGCCAGCAGCCCCCAGGACAGGTTTGGACCCCTCCACTTT.

This clone showed up many times. The gene calls are TRBV7-9 and TRBJ2-7; a weak D match, TRBD2 (6 bases). The germline gives CDR1 SEHNR, CDR2 FQNEAQ (reference sequence). CDR3 length: 14 residues. V was shortened by 5 bases and J by 5 bases, with 16 bases between the two germline ends. The CDR3 region is CASSPGEGADEQYF. CDR3 DNA: TGTGCCAGCAGCCCGGGAGAAGGAGCTGACGAGCAGTACTTC.

V is TRBV7-2 and J is TRBJ2-3, with a weak D call TRBD1 (8 bases). Germline V lookup: CDR1 SGHTA, CDR2 FQGNSA. The CDR3 is 18 residues long. The V end was cut by 5 bases, the J end by 0 bases, with 21 bases between. As DNA, the CDR3 is TGTGCCAGCAGCCAGGGGGCAAGCGGGGAATCTAGCACAGATACGCAGTATTTT. This translates into CASSQGASGESSTDTQYF.